This entry lists 28 T cell receptor beta chains sequenced from one sample in a study of post-analysis software for immune sequencing data. Regarding the study as a whole: A few TRBV segments occurring more often in patients than controls included TRBV5-6, TRBV5-1 and TRBV20-1.

These receptors' antigens are unknown. Unique molecular identifiers tagged the TCR beta cDNA libraries. TCRdb called the PCR reads again in MiXCR, with one record for every CDR3 protein. This sample has about 540,000 distinct CDR3 sequences, with under 40% found just once. Sequenced material: blood. The receptors come from a girl aged 2 to 17 with multiple sclerosis.

The V and J genes are TRBV20-1 and TRBJ2-5; D is undetermined. The germline V and J ends were trimmed by 1 base and 2 bases, with 11 bases remaining between them. Germline V gives CDR1 DFQATT, CDR2 SNEGSKA (reference sequence). There are 14 residues in the CDR3. The CDR3 DNA reads as TGCAGTGCTAGAGCGCCCGGGTGGCAAGAGACCCAGTACTTC. Protein: CSARAPGWQETQYF.

This chain connects TRBV7-3 to TRBJ1-3; 8 bases match TRBD1. The junction had 4 bases not matched to a gene; V was cut back by 5 bases and J by 4 bases. There are 14 residues in the CDR3. Germline values: CDR1 SGHTA, CDR2 FQGTGA. CDR3 loop: CASSLRDRGNTIYF. In DNA, the CDR3 is TGTGCCAGCAGCCTCCGGGACAGGGGAAACACCATATATTTT.

The chain has TRBV28 and TRBJ2-1; 7 positions agree with TRBD2. This CDR3 comprises 13 residues. V lost 6 bases and J lost 7; bases outside the gene matches: 6. CDR1 and CDR2 (germline): MDHEN, SYDVKM. The CDR3 bases are TGTGCCAGCAGGGGGACTAACCTAAATGAGCAGTTCTTC. This encodes CASRGTNLNEQFF. The full variable domain, with the rest looked up from reference TRBV28 and TRBJ2-1, is DVKVTQSSRYLVKRTGEKVFLECVQDMDHENMFWYRQDPGLGLRLIYFSYDVKMKEKGDIPEGYSVSREKKERFSLILESASTNQTSMYLCASRGTNLNEQFFGPGTRLTVL.

This clonotype has a handful of counts. This rearrangement joins TRBV6-5 to TRBJ2-5, with D tentatively TRBD1 or TRBD2 (5 bases each). Germline V lookup: CDR1 MNHEY, CDR2 SVGAGI. The CDR3 is 15 amino acids. V lost 6 bases and J 1 base, leaving 15 bases between the germline ends. In DNA, the CDR3 is TGTGCCAGCAGCCCCACAATGAGGGGCCAAGAGACCCAGTACTTC. Translation: CASSPTMRGQETQYF.

Worth noting for this clonotype: The junction shows a germline mismatch at one end, possibly a read error. This chain connects TRBV3-1 to TRBJ2-1, with D perhaps assigned TRBD1 or TRBD2 (6 bases each). Germline values: CDR1 LGHDT, CDR2 YNNKEL (reference sequence). This CDR3 spans 16 amino acids. The CDR3 sequence: CAGSYETGGGNNEQFF. The CDR3 DNA follows: TGTGCCGGCAGCTACGAAACCGGGGGCGGTAACAATGAGCAGTTCTTC.

The chain uses TRBV10-2 and TRBJ2-5, with a tentative D call TRBD2 (6 bases). Germline assignment: CDR1 WSHSY and CDR2 SAAADI. The CDR3 runs 10 residues. V lost 8 bases and J lost 11, with 12 bases in between. The CDR3 region has the DNA TGCGCCAGCGGCTGGGAGGAGCAGTACTTC. Protein sequence: CASGWEEQYF.

The rearrangement uses TRBV20-1 and TRBJ2-5, with D tentatively TRBD1 or TRBD2 (5 bases each). Trimming removed 5 bases at V and 1 base at J, with 11 bases between. Germline assignment: CDR1 DFQATT and CDR2 SNEGSKA (reference sequence). The CDR3 covers 13 residues. The CDR3 protein is CSASGPFQETQYF. CDR3 sequence (DNA): TGCAGTGCTTCGGGACCCTTCCAAGAGACCCAGTACTTC.

The gene calls are TRBV20-1 and TRBJ1-2, with 8 positions matching TRBD1. CDR3 length equals 14 residues. The trim removed 1 base at V and 5 bases at J, leaving 6 bases unmatched. Per the germline V gene, CDR1 is DFQATT and CDR2 is SNEGSKA (reference sequence). CDR3 coding DNA: TGCAGTGCTAGAGTCACAGGGGGTGATTATGGCTACACCTTC. It is translated as CSARVTGGDYGYTF.

V and J are TRBV12-3 or TRBV12-4 and TRBJ1-1; 9 nucleotides agree with TRBD1. Trimming cost V 7 bases and J 6 bases; bases outside gene matches: 9. The CDR3 contains 14 residues. CDR3 sequence (DNA): TGTGCCAGCAATTTGATCGACAGGGGGGCTGAAGCTTTCTTT. Translation gives CASNLIDRGAEAFF.

The V call is TRBV2, the J call TRBJ1-4; D gene unclear. Germline V gene data show CDR1 as SNHLY and CDR2 as FYNNEI. Trimming shortened V by 3 bases and J by 5 bases, and 4 bases separated the two germline ends. This CDR3 comprises 12 residues. CDR3 bases: TGTGCCAGCAGTGACGTAAATGAAAAACTGTTTTTT. It is translated as CASSDVNEKLFF.

CDR3 in DNA: TGCGCCAGCAGCGAGGACAGGGCCGACACCGGGGAGCTGTTTTTT. Residues: CASSEDRADTGELFF. This chain connects TRBV5-1 to TRBJ2-2, with 8 bases aligning to TRBD1. The CDR3 covers 15 residues. V shed 4 bases and J 3 bases; nucleotides not matched to a gene: 5. CDR1 and CDR2 (germline): SGHRS, YFSETQ. The full variable domain, completed using reference TRBV5-1 and TRBJ2-2, is KAGVTQTPRYLIKTRGQQVTLSCSPISGHRSVSWYQQTPGQGLQFLFEYFSETQRNKGNFPGRFSGRQFSNSRSEMNVSTLELGDSALYLCASSEDRADTGELFFGEGSRLTVL.

CDR3 nucleotide sequence: TGTGCCATCAGTCACTCCGGCGACATCTCCTACGAGCAGTACTTC. Protein product: CAISHSGDISYEQYF. The rearrangement uses TRBV10-3 and TRBJ2-7; D is unclear. Germline V CDR1 and CDR2: ENHRY, SYGVKD. The CDR3 totals 15 residues. The V and J ends lost 5 bases and 0 bases respectively, with 14 bases between them.

This clonotype has more than one count but fewer than ten. Sequence at one end of the junction differs from germline and may be a read error. The chain carries TRBV4-1 and TRBJ1-2, with D perhaps TRBD1 (5 bases). Germline V gene sequence: CDR1 MGHRA, CDR2 YSYEKL. This CDR3 has 16 amino acids. The CDR3 DNA is TGCGCCAGCAGCAAAGAAAGACAGCAGTTTAACTATGGCTACACCTTC. This translates into CASSKERQQFNYGYTF.

As to this clonotype: The junction does not match germline at one end; this may be a read error. CDR3 in amino acids: CASREDRANSPLHF. The CDR3 DNA follows: TGTGCCAGCAGGGAAGACAGGGCGAATTCACCCCTCCACTTT. V usage is TRBV2 and J usage is TRBJ1-6; the match to TRBD1 covers 7 bases. Germline values: CDR1 SNHLY, CDR2 FYNNEI. The CDR3 is 14 residues long.

Details on this clonotype: At one boundary the junction diverges from the germline segment, which might be a read error. This chain links TRBV7-9 with TRBJ1-2, with 7 bases matching TRBD1. The CDR3 extends over 16 amino acids. The germline V gene encodes CDR1 SEHNR and CDR2 FQNEAQ (reference sequence). The DNA for the CDR3 is TGTGCCGGCAGCTATCACAGGGGAGGGATTAGCTATGGCTACACCTTC. Its protein is CAGSYHRGGISYGYTF.

In this sample, this clonotype turned up a few times. The chain recombines TRBV5-1 with TRBJ1-1; tentative D call: TRBD1 (5 bases). Per the germline V gene, CDR1 is SGHRS and CDR2 is YFSETQ. Trimming took 1 base from V and 6 from J, leaving 13 bases between them. CDR3 size: 14 residues. The CDR3 is CASSLSGQVSEAFF. The CDR3 DNA reads as TGCGCCAGCAGCTTGTCAGGGCAGGTGTCTGAAGCTTTCTTT.

In DNA form, the CDR3 reads TGTGCCAGTAACTCCCTCGGGGGAGGAGAGACCCAGTACTTC. This codes for CASNSLGGGETQYF. The genes are TRBV27 and TRBJ2-5; tentative D call: TRBD2 (6 bases). Germline CDR1 and CDR2: MNHEY and SMNVEV (reference sequence). Trimming left V 9 bases short and J 4 bases short, with 18 bases between. The CDR3 extends over 14 amino acids.

This chain joins TRBV4-1 and TRBJ2-6; 8 bases fit TRBD2. The CDR3 runs 20 residues. CDR1 MGHRA and CDR2 YSYEKL come from the germline V gene. V shed 1 base, J shed 2 bases, and the junction held 13 bases outside the gene matches. In DNA, the CDR3 is TGCGCCAGCAGCCAAGGAACTAGCGGTACCCTCTTCACTGGGGCCAACGTCCTGACTTTC. Translated: CASSQGTSGTLFTGANVLTF.

V and J are TRBV5-8 and TRBJ1-5, with TRBD1 matching over 7 bases. This CDR3 is built from 16 residues. The V gene end was trimmed by 4 bases and the J gene end by 7 bases; junction bases not matched to a gene: 14. From germline, CDR1 is SGHTS and CDR2 YDEGEE. CDR3 residues: CASSPTMTGKDQPQHF. DNA for the CDR3: TGTGCCAGCAGCCCGACAATGACAGGGAAGGACCAGCCCCAGCATTTT.

V and J are TRBV27 and TRBJ1-2, with TRBD1 as a possible D gene (5 bases). This CDR3 is 15 amino acids long. V gave up 5 bases and J gave up 6 bases, with 19 bases separating them. Germline CDR1 is MNHEY and CDR2 is SMNVEV (reference sequence). In DNA form, the CDR3 reads TGTGCCAGCAGTCCACCAGGGCTGAGTCACGATGGCTACACCTTC. Its protein is CASSPPGLSHDGYTF.

This clonotype was seen a single time. This chain joins TRBV7-8 and TRBJ2-5, with 7 bases matching TRBD2. V lost 2 bases and J lost 3; bases outside the gene matches: 9. The CDR3 totals 16 residues. Germline V gene lookup returns CDR1 SGHVS and CDR2 FQNEAQ. This CDR3 reads CASSLRAGVTEETQYF. CDR3 nucleotide sequence: TGTGCCAGCAGCTTACGTGCGGGGGTCACAGAAGAGACCCAGTACTTC.

This clonotype showed up just a few times. The chain's CDR3 is CASSFTAVAGRYEQYF. The CDR3 nucleotides are TGTGCCAGCAGTTTTACTGCTGTCGCAGGGCGCTACGAGCAGTACTTC. The rearrangement uses TRBV12-3 or TRBV12-4 and TRBJ2-7; D might be TRBD1 (5 bases). Trimming took off 3 bases at V and 3 bases at J, with 18 bases between the two ends. This CDR3 spans 16 amino acids.

The gene calls are TRBV2 and TRBJ1-2; the D is unclear. Trimming cost V 5 bases and J 4 bases, with 14 bases left between them. CDR1 and CDR2 (germline): SNHLY, FYNNEI. This CDR3 has 14 residues. The CDR3: CASSSTDSFYGYTF. DNA for the CDR3: TGTGCCAGCAGTTCAACGGATAGTTTCTATGGCTACACCTTC.

This clonotype occurred a few times. J is TRBJ1-5 and V is TRBV6-5, with D maybe TRBD1 (6 bases). The germline V gene has CDR1 MNHEY and CDR2 SVGAGI. The V end was cut by 6 bases, the J end by 0 bases, with 9 bases between. The CDR3 runs 14 residues. The CDR3 loop reads CASSPRGSNQPQHF. In DNA, the CDR3 is TGTGCCAGCAGCCCCAGGGGTAGCAATCAGCCCCAGCATTTT.

The rearrangement joins TRBV7-3 to TRBJ2-7, with D uncertain. The ends were cut back, 5 bases at V and 6 bases at J, with 26 bases in the middle. Germline loops: CDR1 SGHTA, CDR2 FQGTGA. The CDR3 runs to 17 residues. The CDR3 DNA is TGTGCCAGCAGCCCTCCTGTCGGTCGGAGCTTCCAACGCGAGCAGTACTTC. Encoded protein: CASSPPVGRSFQREQYF. The full variable domain, rest sourced from reference TRBV7-3 and TRBJ2-7, is GAGVSQTPSNKVTEKGKYVELRCDPISGHTALYWYRQSLGQGPEFLIYFQGTGAADDSGLPNDRFFAVRPEGSVSTLKIQRTERGDSAVYLCASSPPVGRSFQREQYFGPGTRLTVT.

This chain uses TRBV7-9 with TRBJ1-6; D remains ambiguous. This CDR3 comprises 16 residues. Looked up from germline, CDR1 is SEHNR and CDR2 is FQNEAQ (reference sequence). V lost 6 bases and J 0 bases, leaving 12 bases between the germline ends. CDR3 residues: CASRSPGNSYNSPLHF. CDR3 sequence (DNA): TGTGCCAGCAGATCCCCGGGAAACTCCTATAATTCACCCCTCCACTTT. The full variable domain, rest sourced from reference TRBV7-9 and TRBJ1-6, is DTGVSQNPRHKITKRGQNVTFRCDPISEHNRLYWYRQTLGQGPEFLTYFQNEAQLEKSRLLSDRFSAERPKGSFSTLEIQRTEQGDSAMYLCASRSPGNSYNSPLHFGNGTRLTVT.

This clonotype was picked up a small number of times. The CDR3 region is CASSPGDGFYEQYF. CDR3 in DNA: TGCGCCAGCAGCCCGGGGGATGGGTTCTACGAGCAGTACTTC. The V gene is TRBV5-1, the J gene TRBJ2-7, with D perhaps TRBD2 (6 bases). The germline V and J ends were trimmed by 4 bases and 3 bases, with 14 bases remaining between them. The CDR3 length is 14 residues. Germline CDR1 is SGHRS and CDR2 is YFSETQ. The full variable domain, with the rest looked up from reference TRBV5-1 and TRBJ2-7, is KAGVTQTPRYLIKTRGQQVTLSCSPISGHRSVSWYQQTPGQGLQFLFEYFSETQRNKGNFPGRFSGRQFSNSRSEMNVSTLELGDSALYLCASSPGDGFYEQYFGPGTRLTVT.

This chain uses TRBV2 with TRBJ2-4; the D gene could be TRBD1 or TRBD2 (5 bases each). The length of the CDR3 is 13 residues. Germline V CDR1 and CDR2: SNHLY, FYNNEI. V gave up 5 bases and J gave up 8 bases, with 13 bases separating them. DNA for the CDR3: TGTGCCAGCAGTCCAGGGACGGCGGACATTCAGTACTTC. Translated: CASSPGTADIQYF. The full variable domain, in which reference TRBV2 and TRBJ2-4 provide the parts outside the CDR3, is EPEVTQTPSHQVTQMGQEVILRCVPISNHLYFYWYRQILGQKVEFLVSFYNNEISEKSEIFDDQFSVERPDGSNFTLKIRSTKLEDSAMYFCASSPGTADIQYFGAGTRLSVL.